This T cell receptor (beta chain) was captured by sequencing in a study of T-cell reconstitution after alpha-beta-depleted transplantation in children. Findings and limits, study-wide: Newly produced T cells mostly accounted for T-cell counts and diversity one year post-transplant. Certain patients had high TCRbeta diversity at day 60, and it came from recipient T cells and thymic progenitors that survived. The origin of alpha-beta T cells about two months after transplant was reportedly several hundred expanded graft clones.

Ten or more counts support this clonotype. Its target is not known. It was with unique molecular identifiers that the TCRbeta library was prepared. TCRdb re-called the PCR reads with MiXCR, one entry per CDR3 protein. Among about 300,000 distinct CDR3 sequences listed, 6.5% to 9% were seen once. The ends lost 4 bases at V and 13 bases at J; junction bases unmatched: 7. This CDR3 is built from 12 residues. Germline values: CDR1 SGHTA, CDR2 FQGNSA. The sequencing here drew on peripheral blood, taken 360 days after TCRalphabeta/CD19-depleted stem cell transplant. The sequence was collected from a female patient aged 2-10 years who had a stem cell transplant for Fanconi anemia, so the T cells may come from the graft donor. This rearrangement joins TRBV7-2 to TRBJ2-3, with 8 bases matching TRBD2. CDR3 bases: TGTGCCAGCAGCTCCGAGGGACTAGTAAAGTATTTT. Its translation is CASSSEGLVKYF.